These 5 T cell receptor beta chains came from one sample sequenced in a study of cytomegalovirus exposure and HLA in healthy donors. The study ran its PCR with 60 Vbeta and 13 Jbeta primers. The table came from immunoSEQ multiplex PCR; TCRdb's copy has only in-frame clones and leaves some out. The repertoire table contains about 110,000 clones. The sample comprised PBMCs. These TCRs come from a young man in good health and CMV-seronegative.

The chain recombines TRBV30 with TRBJ1-1; D unclear. The CDR3 is 13 amino acids. V lost 3 bases to trimming and J lost 0 bases, with 8 bases between them. Germline V CDR1 and CDR2: GTSNPN, SVGIG (reference sequence). CDR3 loop: CAWSATVNTEAFF. The CDR3 nucleotides are TGTGCCTGGAGCGCAACAGTGAACACTGAAGCTTTCTTT.

Here the CDR3 reads CASSEGGDLSYEQYF. The CDR3 DNA reads as TGTGCCAGCAGTGAAGGGGGGGACCTCTCCTACGAGCAGTACTTC. The chain links TRBV2 to TRBJ2-7; D may be TRBD2 (6 bases). CDR3 length: 15 residues. CDR1 SNHLY and CDR2 FYNNEI come from the germline V gene. The V and J ends lost 1 base and 0 bases respectively, with 10 bases between them.

This chain uses TRBV6-5 with TRBJ1-2; D might be TRBD1 (6 bases). Germline CDR1 is MNHEY and CDR2 is SVGAGI. The CDR3 is made up of 12 amino acids. V was cut by 5 bases and J by 8 bases, with 12 bases left in between. The CDR3 protein is CASSTGRLGYTF. CDR3 DNA: TGTGCCAGCAGTACAGGGCGGTTGGGCTACACCTTC.

The chain recombines TRBV28 with TRBJ1-5, with TRBD1 matching over 10 bases. The CDR3 totals 17 residues. CDR1 is MDHEN and CDR2 is SYDVKM in the germline V gene. J lost 3 bases, V lost 5 bases, and 10 bases had no gene match. This CDR3 is CASSPGGTGASNQPQHF. Written as DNA, the CDR3 is TGTGCCAGCAGTCCAGGAGGGACAGGGGCTTCCAATCAGCCCCAGCATTTT.

This chain connects TRBV4-1 to TRBJ2-7; possibly TRBD1 for D (5 bases). V was clipped by 1 base and J by 2 bases, with 6 bases between them. Germline values: CDR1 MGHRA, CDR2 YSYEKL. The CDR3 is made up of 13 amino acids. CDR3 amino acids: CASSQGQTYEQYF. The CDR3 nucleotides read TGCGCCAGCAGCCAAGGACAGACCTACGAGCAGTACTTC.